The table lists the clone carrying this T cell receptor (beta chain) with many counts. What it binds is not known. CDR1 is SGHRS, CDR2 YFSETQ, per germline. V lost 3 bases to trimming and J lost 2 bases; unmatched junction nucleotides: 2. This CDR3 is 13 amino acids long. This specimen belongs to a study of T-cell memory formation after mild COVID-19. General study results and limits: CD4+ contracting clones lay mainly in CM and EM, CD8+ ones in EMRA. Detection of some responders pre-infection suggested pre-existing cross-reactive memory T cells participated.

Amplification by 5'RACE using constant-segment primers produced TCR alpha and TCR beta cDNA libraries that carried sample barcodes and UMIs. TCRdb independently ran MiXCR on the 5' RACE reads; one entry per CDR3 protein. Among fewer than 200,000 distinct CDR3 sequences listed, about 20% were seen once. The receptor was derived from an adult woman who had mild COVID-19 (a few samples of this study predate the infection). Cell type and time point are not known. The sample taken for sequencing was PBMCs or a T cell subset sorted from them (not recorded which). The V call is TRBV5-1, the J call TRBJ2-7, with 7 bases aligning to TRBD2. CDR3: CASSWTSAYEQYF. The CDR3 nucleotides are TGCGCCAGCAGCTGGACTAGTGCCTACGAGCAGTACTTC.